Below, 27 T cell receptor beta chains from the same sample are listed, as sequenced in a study of post-analysis software for immune sequencing data. Study-wide findings and caveats: In patients, about 5 TRBV segments were more frequent than in controls, with TRBV5-6, TRBV5-1 and TRBV20-1 among them.

These receptors are not linked to any known antigen. Presence of unique molecular identifiers characterized the TCR beta cDNA libraries. TCRdb recomputed calls from the PCR reads with MiXCR, one row per CDR3 protein. Of hundreds of thousands of distinct CDR3 sequences detected, just under 30% appear once; the ten largest clones hold more than 0.45%. Sample: blood. These receptors all stem from a girl aged 5-17 years with multiple sclerosis.

This chain connects TRBV11-2 to TRBJ2-5; no reliable D call. The CDR3 runs to 14 residues. The germline gives CDR1 SGHAT, CDR2 FQNNGV. V gave up 3 bases and J gave up 1 base, with 9 bases separating them. Here the CDR3 reads CASSFTRSQETQYF. The CDR3 region has the DNA TGTGCCAGCAGCTTTACGCGGAGCCAAGAGACCCAGTACTTC.

This clonotype was observed a few times. J is TRBJ2-1 and V is TRBV7-2, with D maybe TRBD2 (5 bases). Trimming removed 2 bases from V and 0 bases from J, with 8 bases in between. The CDR3 extends over 15 amino acids. Germline lookup yields CDR1 SGHTA and CDR2 FQGNSA. DNA of the CDR3: TGTGCCAGCAGCTTAAAACTAGTCTCCTACAATGAGCAGTTCTTC. Translation gives CASSLKLVSYNEQFF.

The chain uses TRBV4-3 and TRBJ2-3, with D possibly TRBD2 on 5 matching bases. The germline CDR1 and CDR2 sequences are LGHNA and YSLEER. V dropped 0 bases and J dropped 5 bases, with 18 bases sitting between them. This CDR3 region has 17 residues. The CDR3 DNA is TGCGCCAGCAGCCAAGATATGCGGGTCCCACTCTTAGATACGCAGTATTTT. Its protein product is CASSQDMRVPLLDTQYF.

V is TRBV29-1 and J is TRBJ1-1, with no clear D. The CDR3 is 16 amino acids. V dropped 6 bases and J dropped 1 base, with 21 bases sitting between them. CDR1 SQVTM and CDR2 ANQGSEA come from the germline V gene. The CDR3 reads CSVPARQPGSNTEAFF. In nucleotides, the CDR3 is TGCAGCGTCCCGGCTCGGCAGCCGGGATCGAACACTGAAGCTTTCTTT.

This clonotype was detected only a few times. The rearrangement joins TRBV7-9 to TRBJ1-1; 7 nucleotides line up with TRBD1. CDR3 length: 12 residues. V shed 5 bases and J 6 bases; nucleotides not matched to a gene: 3. Germline values: CDR1 SEHNR, CDR2 FQNEAQ (reference sequence). CDR3 amino acids: CASSLGQPEAFF. In DNA form, the CDR3 reads TGTGCCAGCAGCCTGGGACAGCCTGAAGCTTTCTTT.

The rearrangement links TRBV5-1 to TRBJ2-5; a weak D match, TRBD1 (5 bases). The J call may be mistaken, given a closer DNA end match to TRBJ2-7. Germline V gene data show CDR1 as SGHRS and CDR2 as YFSETQ. The CDR3 sequence is 15 residues long. Written as DNA, the CDR3 is TGCGCCAGCAGCTTGGATGGGGCGCGGAGCTACGAGCAGTACTTC. It translates to CASSLDGARSYEQYF.

This clonotype was recorded a few times. The chain has TRBV20-1 and TRBJ2-1, with D tentatively TRBD2 (5 bases). CDR1 and CDR2 from the germline V gene are DFQATT and SNEGSKA (reference sequence). This CDR3 has 11 amino acids. The germline V and J ends were trimmed by 5 bases and 8 bases, with 10 bases remaining between them. The CDR3 spells CSAVSVDEQFF. CDR3 DNA sequence: TGCAGTGCTGTTAGCGTGGATGAGCAGTTCTTC.

The chain carries TRBV5-1 and TRBJ2-1; D gene uncertain. Germline assignment: CDR1 SGHRS and CDR2 YFSETQ. V dropped 3 bases and J dropped 7 bases, with 20 bases sitting between them. CDR3 size: 16 residues. CDR3 sequence (DNA): TGCGCCAGCAGCTCCAGAGTAGATAGGTTAAGGAATGAGCAGTTCTTC. Translation: CASSSRVDRLRNEQFF. The complete variable domain, with remaining parts taken from reference TRBV5-1 and TRBJ2-1, reads KAGVTQTPRYLIKTRGQQVTLSCSPISGHRSVSWYQQTPGQGLQFLFEYFSETQRNKGNFPGRFSGRQFSNSRSEMNVSTLELGDSALYLCASSSRVDRLRNEQFFGPGTRLTVL.

The V gene is TRBV24-1, the J gene TRBJ2-5; D call uncertain. The CDR3 contains 14 residues. Germline lookup yields CDR1 KGHDR and CDR2 SFDVKD. Trimming cost V 3 bases and J 2 bases, with 9 bases left between them. The CDR3 region is CATSDRAVQETQYF. The CDR3 DNA sequence: TGTGCCACCAGTGATCGGGCAGTTCAAGAGACCCAGTACTTC.

This clonotype has just a few counts. The rearrangement joins TRBV28 to TRBJ2-3; 7 bases are a match to TRBD1. V shed 6 bases, J shed 6 bases, and the junction held 9 bases outside the gene matches. Germline V lookup: CDR1 MDHEN, CDR2 SYDVKM. The length of the CDR3 is 14 residues. CDR3 amino acids: CASREWQDRDTQYF. Written as DNA, the CDR3 is TGTGCCAGCAGAGAATGGCAGGACAGGGATACGCAGTATTTT. The full variable domain, in which reference TRBV28 and TRBJ2-3 provide the parts outside the CDR3, is DVKVTQSSRYLVKRTGEKVFLECVQDMDHENMFWYRQDPGLGLRLIYFSYDVKMKEKGDIPEGYSVSREKKERFSLILESASTNQTSMYLCASREWQDRDTQYFGPGTRLTVL.

The genes are TRBV12-3 or TRBV12-4 and TRBJ2-5, with TRBD2 identical over 10 bases. Trimming at V came to 5 bases and at J to 11 bases, leaving 32 bases not matched to a gene. CDR3 length: 21 amino acids. The CDR3 protein is CASSPSLFLWLAGEGRNEQYF. The DNA for the CDR3 is TGTGCCAGCAGTCCCAGTTTATTTCTTTGGCTAGCGGGAGAAGGACGCAATGAGCAGTACTTC.

The chain joins TRBV27 to TRBJ2-2; tentative D call: TRBD1 (6 bases). With 3 bases removed from V and 0 bases from J, the gap between germline ends came to 17 bases. CDR3 size: 18 residues. Germline values: CDR1 MNHEY, CDR2 SMNVEV (reference sequence). Here the CDR3 reads CASSFYTGSYANTGELFF. In nucleotides, the CDR3 is TGTGCCAGCAGTTTTTACACAGGGTCCTACGCGAACACCGGGGAGCTGTTTTTT.

This clonotype was seen a handful of times. The rearrangement links TRBV3-1 to TRBJ2-7; no clear D. The germline V gene has CDR1 LGHDT and CDR2 YNNKEL (reference sequence). The ends were cut back, 6 bases at V and 6 bases at J, with 12 bases in the middle. This CDR3 is 12 amino acids long. DNA of the CDR3: TGTGCCAGCAGTTCGACCGCTGCCGAGCAGTACTTC. As protein: CASSSTAAEQYF.

About this clonotype: At one boundary the junction diverges from the germline segment, which might be a read error. The chain couples TRBV7-9 to TRBJ2-3; D not resolved. The CDR3 loop spans 16 amino acids. Germline V gene lookup returns CDR1 SEHNR and CDR2 FQNEAQ (reference sequence). CDR3 sequence reads: CAGSSQAGVSTDTQYF. For the CDR3, the DNA is TGTGCCGGCAGCTCTCAGGCAGGAGTTTCCACAGATACGCAGTATTTT.

A note on this clonotype: A read error may be the cause here, since a much bigger clone is one base away. The V and J genes are TRBV20-1 and TRBJ2-7, with TRBD2 identical over 8 bases. The CDR3 runs to 16 residues. The germline V gene has CDR1 DFQATT and CDR2 SNEGSKA (reference sequence). The V gene end was trimmed by 0 bases and the J gene end by 12 bases; junction bases not matched to a gene: 19. CDR3: CSARDYQRGFEETRYF. In DNA form, the CDR3 reads TGCAGTGCTAGAGATTACCAGCGGGGGTTCGAAGAGACCCGGTACTTC.

For the CDR3, the DNA is TGTGCCGGTGGCTCGGATAAGAACACCGGGGAGCTGTTTTTT. It yields the protein CAGGSDKNTGELFF. The chain employs TRBV7-9 and TRBJ2-2; no clear D. In germline, CDR1 is SEHNR, CDR2 FQNEAQ (reference sequence). This CDR3 has 14 residues. Deletions cut 11 bases from V and 1 base from J, with 14 bases between. Variable domain in full (rest from reference TRBV7-9 and TRBJ2-2): DTGVSQNPRHKITKRGQNVTFRCDPISEHNRLYWYRQTLGQGPEFLTYFQNEAQLEKSRLLSDRFSAERPKGSFSTLEIQRTEQGDSAMYLCAGGSDKNTGELFFGEGSRLTVL.

This clonotype was counted a few times. This sequence joins TRBV10-3 and TRBJ2-3; TRBD1 matches 9 bases. The CDR3 spans 16 residues. In germline, CDR1 is ENHRY, CDR2 SYGVKD. V lost 0 bases to trimming and J lost 1 base; unmatched junction nucleotides: 2. DNA for the CDR3: TGTGCCATCAGTGAGTCGAGGACAGGGGGCACAGATACGCAGTATTTT. Amino acids: CAISESRTGGTDTQYF.

This clonotype occurred a few times. The V and J genes are TRBV6-2 or TRBV6-3 and TRBJ2-1; 8 nucleotides match TRBD2. V dropped 10 bases and J dropped 10; count of bases not matched to a gene: 9. CDR1 and CDR2 (germline): MNHEY, SVGEGT. This CDR3 has 12 residues. CDR3 nucleotide sequence: TGTGCCACCAAGACAGGCGGGAGGGAGCAGTTCTTC. This encodes CATKTGGREQFF.

This clonotype was detected many times. The J gene is TRBJ2-7, the V gene TRBV10-3, with a tentative D call TRBD2 (5 bases). This CDR3 comprises 12 residues. Per germline, CDR1 ENHRY and CDR2 SYGVKD. V lost 3 bases, J lost 3 bases, and 6 bases lay in between. The CDR3 coding sequence is TGTGCCATCAGTGATCGGGGCTACGAGCAGTACTTC. Its protein product is CAISDRGYEQYF.

This clonotype was found many times. The genes are TRBV6-1 and TRBJ2-7; no clear D. V was trimmed by 7 bases and J by 3 bases, leaving 13 bases between them. The CDR3 runs 13 residues. Germline lookup yields CDR1 MNHNS and CDR2 SASEGT. The CDR3 nucleotides read TGTGCCAGCAACCTAGGGCCAGACTACGAGCAGTACTTC. This encodes CASNLGPDYEQYF.

J is TRBJ1-2 and V is TRBV5-5; D remains unclear. This CDR3 spans 13 amino acids. The germline V gene has CDR1 SGHKS and CDR2 YYEKEE (reference sequence). V shed 1 base and J shed 8 bases, with 12 bases lying between them. In DNA, the CDR3 is TGTGCCAGCAGCTTGTTAGTGGGAGGCGGCTACACCTTC. Translating gives CASSLLVGGGYTF.

The J gene is TRBJ2-7, the V gene TRBV11-2; 9 bases are a match to TRBD1. Germline V lookup: CDR1 SGHAT, CDR2 FQNNGV. The V segment lost 6 bases and the J segment 2 bases; nucleotides outside the gene matches: 8. This CDR3 is 15 amino acids long. The CDR3 nucleotides read TGTGCCAGCAGTTACCCGGGACAGGGAACCTACGAGCAGTACTTC. This sequence encodes CASSYPGQGTYEQYF.

The chain employs TRBV12-3 or TRBV12-4 and TRBJ1-1; 8 bases are a match to TRBD1. This CDR3 is built from 17 residues. Unmatched junction bases numbered 17, after V lost 6 bases and J lost 5 bases. The CDR3, as DNA: TGTGCCAGCAGCCCCGGCAGGGGGCGATATTTGGGGACTGAAGCTTTCTTT. It is translated as CASSPGRGRYLGTEAFF.

This clonotype was observed a few times. V is TRBV7-8 and J is TRBJ1-1; D call uncertain. V lost 3 bases and J 4 bases, leaving 9 bases between the germline ends. This CDR3 contains 13 residues. Germline lookup yields CDR1 SGHVS and CDR2 FQNEAQ. The CDR3: CASSLSLSTEAFF. In nucleotides, the CDR3 is TGTGCCAGCAGCTTGTCGTTGAGCACTGAAGCTTTCTTT.

In this sample, this clonotype turned up many times. This sequence joins TRBV6-5 and TRBJ2-3, with 7 bases lining up with TRBD2. Trimming cost V 5 bases and J 2 bases; bases outside gene matches: 4. Germline CDR1 reads MNHEY; CDR2 reads SVGAGI. This CDR3 comprises 14 residues. CDR3 bases: TGTGCCAGCAGTAGCGGGGATTACACAGATACGCAGTATTTT. Translated, it gives CASSSGDYTDTQYF.

In the case of this clonotype: At one of its ends the junction is not consistent with the germline gene, which may arise from a read error. The chain employs TRBV6-2 or TRBV6-3 and TRBJ2-1, with no clear D. Germline CDR1 and CDR2: MNHEY and SVGEGT. The CDR3 covers 16 residues. The CDR3 sequence is CASSYSGRSSYNELFF. CDR3 nucleotides: TGTGCCAGCAGTTACTCGGGCAGGAGCTCCTACAATGAGCTGTTCTTC.

The CDR3 sequence is CASSRRLSEKLFF. The CDR3, as DNA: TGTGCCAGCAGCCGCCGGTTGAGTGAAAAACTGTTTTTT. The rearrangement links TRBV7-9 to TRBJ1-4, with D hard to call. The CDR3 contains 13 residues. Trimming took 5 bases from V and 7 from J, leaving 11 bases between them. CDR1 and CDR2 (germline): SEHNR, FQNEAQ (reference sequence).